Listed here is a single TCR beta chain. Its antigen remains undetermined. No quality values exist for individual bases; no much larger clone is one base distant. The cysteine opens and the phenylalanine closes a CDR3 of 15 amino acids. The sequence is cut down to CDR3 DNA, 45 bases in frame from base 1. CDR1 and CDR2 are read off the germline V gene as SGHVS and FNYEAQ. V ends up 4 bases short and J 0 bases short, with an unmatched junction base count of 3. The collaborating institutions used their own protocols to collect whole blood in K2EDTA tubes. For TCRbeta analysis, collaborator samples were shipped as frozen whole blood, as isolated PBMCs, or as DNA extracted from either sample type. This specimen belongs to a study of blood T cell repertoires in COVID-19 (dated by TCRdb to 2020 to 2021). The study in broad terms: Samples covering the acute and convalescent phases of COVID-19 were provided by collaborators in the United States, Italy and Spain. The samples were drawn from the first 160 participants of the ongoing ImmuneRACE study and from roughly 1,300 subjects provided by 6 global collaborators. The material from the prospective study consisted of cDNA or gDNA derived from T cells, B-cell-depleted T cells, or PBMCs. Nearly every sample came with metadata listing a de-identified subject ID, COVID-19 status, age in years and sex. Deeply sampled blood TCRbeta repertoires from subjects exposed to, actively infected with, or recovered from COVID-19 were included in the dataset. A freely available public database, intended as a resource for researchers studying the immune response to SARS-CoV-2, is where the repertoires were released. Where available, HLA class I and class II types were obtained from metadata supplied by the sample provider rather than from assay-based typing.

The immunoSEQ Assay, a bias-controlled multiplex PCR, was used to amplify TCRbeta CDR3 regions from genomic DNA. Turning to the authors' computational methods: Within the assay, amplification of reference gene primers was used to estimate how many nucleated cells each sample contained. To quantify the absolute abundance of each unique TCRbeta CDR3 rearrangement, sequence reads were collapsed and filtered. For each sample, productive Simpson clonality was calculated by taking the square root of Simpson's diversity index across productive rearrangements. Imported from immuneACCESS, the table was reduced by TCRdb to in-frame sequences with V and J called. These copies leave out some clones; in studies compared against another copy, an unresolved V gene accounts for under half, and the cause of the remainder is not known. For V, J and clone size, that table is used; D and trimming come from the DNA. The sample records about 120,000 clones, 60% to 80% of which are singletons. The ten largest clones capture approximately 7.9% of the sample.

Findings and caveats that apply to the study as a whole: Clinical and demographic metadata were provided uncurated, with the amount varying by source and participant.

The source is a human donor in a cohort sampled during active COVID-19. Material: peripheral blood. The chain was built from TRBV7-6 and TRBJ2-7; the central 10 bases match TRBD2. At the DNA level, the sequence is TGTGCCAGCAGCTCCTTAGCGGGAGGCTCCTACGAGCAGTACTTC. Translated, this is CASSSLAGGSYEQYF.